This T cell receptor beta chain was sequenced during a study of identical twins. A template switching step contributed a universal primer site, while unique molecular identifiers were present in the cDNA. Via MiXCR, TCRdb re-called the 5' RACE reads, giving one row per CDR3 protein. The sample lists roughly 290,000 distinct CDR3 sequences, roughly 10% occurring once. General study points: Abundant cord blood beta clonotypes carried fewer insertions; memory repertoires showed none. Alpha sequences that were out-of-frame and twin-shared showed an excess of low generation probability. Twin pairs had excess sharing that was weaker in beta out-of-frame sequences.

Losses at the gene ends were 4 bases for V and 7 bases for J; bases not matched to a gene: 1. From germline, CDR1 is SEHNR and CDR2 FQNEAQ (reference sequence). CDR3 length equals 13 residues. On this clonotype: The target antigen is unknown.

The same data also contributed to another study, on yellow fever vaccine responses in identical twins.

The specimen was CD8+ T cells sorted from blood. The TCR sequence derives from a woman aged 18-29 years in good health. The V and J genes are TRBV7-9 and TRBJ2-1; 10 nucleotides align to TRBD2. The CDR3 DNA reads as TGTGCCAGCAGCTCTAGCGGGGGAAATGAGCAGTTCTTC. Translation gives CASSSSGGNEQFF. The complete variable domain, with remaining parts taken from reference TRBV7-9 and TRBJ2-1, reads DTGVSQNPRHKITKRGQNVTFRCDPISEHNRLYWYRQTLGQGPEFLTYFQNEAQLEKSRLLSDRFSAERPKGSFSTLEIQRTEQGDSAMYLCASSSSGGNEQFFGPGTRLTVL.